The rows below give T cell receptor beta chains drawn from one sample of a study of beta chain features in type 1 diabetes. Data came from immunoSEQ multiplex PCR; TCRdb stores just in-frame clones and leaves some out. The sample yields 250,000 to 350,000 clones, roughly 15% seen once. Sequenced material: naive CD4+ T cells from blood. These receptors were obtained from a man aged 18-30 years with type 1 diabetes. CDR3s include the opening cysteine and the closing phenylalanine or tryptophan.

v_call	j_call	cdr3_aa
TRBV11-2	TRBJ2-5	CASSLFTSGDFQETQYF
TRBV7-8	TRBJ2-5	CASSSDIHFGTQYF
TRBV4-2	TRBJ2-1	CASSQISGKNEQFF
TRBV7-9	TRBJ2-7	CASSLEGPPYF
TRBV18	TRBJ1-1	CASSPDRSDTEAFF
TRBV7-8	TRBJ2-1	CASSRPVEVDSYNEQFF
TRBV19	TRBJ1-5	CASRGTGNQPQHF
TRBV30	TRBJ2-1	CAWSVSAGWPWQFF
TRBV5-6	TRBJ1-5	CASSLPGRNQPQHF
TRBV14	TRBJ1-2	CASSQDQGYGYTF
TRBV29-1	TRBJ1-1	CSVLGGRRGTEAFF
TRBV7-9	TRBJ1-2	CASRPTGAGYTF
TRBV10-3	TRBJ2-2	CAITKSGELFF
TRBV29-1	TRBJ2-3	CSVAHGLLRTDTQYF
TRBV4-2	TRBJ1-5	CASSQADRGRNQPQHF
TRBV4-1	TRBJ2-1	CASSHRRTSDEQFF
TRBV29-1	TRBJ1-2	CSLRDGINYGYTF
TRBV5-6	TRBJ2-2	CASSLGPVRELFF
TRBV5-8	TRBJ1-2	CASSLWTANYGYTF
TRBV29-1	TRBJ1-1	CSVVGDRGGVGTEAFF
TRBV30	TRBJ2-7	CAWSARTGTFTEQYF
TRBV29-1	TRBJ2-7	CSVTGTVTYEQYF
TRBV4-2	TRBJ2-1	CASSVSWTSGAYNEQFF
TRBV6-5	TRBJ2-7	CASSYSAGAGEYEQYF
TRBV7-9	TRBJ1-1	CASSPQANTEAFF
TRBV13	NA	CASSLGTSLEQYF
TRBV9	TRBJ2-1	CASSALSSGSENEQFF
TRBV30	TRBJ1-2	CAWSVGGASGYTF
TRBV6-5	TRBJ2-1	CASSRLAGRNEQFF
TRBV5-1	TRBJ2-3	CASTTSWGTDTQYF
TRBV6-5	TRBJ2-3	CASIRRAVGDTQYF
TRBV7-2	TRBJ2-3	CASSFAGGTDTQYF
TRBV5-1	TRBJ2-5	CASSLGTSGRPVQETQYF
TRBV5-4	TRBJ2-2	CASSAGQGIAGELFF
TRBV4-3	TRBJ2-7	CASSQVIAYEQYF
TRBV6-5	TRBJ2-1	CASSPTLNEQFF
TRBV6-5	TRBJ2-7	CASSSVAGGAYEQYF
TRBV5-1	TRBJ2-1	CASSLSGQGQAGQFF
TRBV5-1	TRBJ2-3	CASSLAMAGEVDTQYF
TRBV2	TRBJ1-1	CASSEGPGLAFF
TRBV19	TRBJ2-1	CASSPGGSYNEQFF
TRBV5-1	TRBJ2-1	CASSLSGSSYNEQFF
TRBV7-8	TRBJ1-5	CASSLVDNQPQHF
TRBV4-3	TRBJ2-7	CASSQDQETGSYEQYF
TRBV4-1	TRBJ2-6	CASSLSGGLSGANVLTF
TRBV28	TRBJ1-2	CASGIGNNYGYTF
TRBV4-1	TRBJ1-2	CASSQAGAVDYGYTF
TRBV18	TRBJ1-5	CASSPPSGDSNQPQHF
TRBV5-1	TRBJ2-1	CASSLVLAGVHNEQFF
TRBV7-2	TRBJ2-3	CASSLERSDTQYF
TRBV19	TRBJ1-1	CASSMPGIDEAFF
TRBV29-1	TRBJ2-5	CSVVRASRKETQYF
TRBV11-2	TRBJ2-1	CASSLGVAGGGNEQFF